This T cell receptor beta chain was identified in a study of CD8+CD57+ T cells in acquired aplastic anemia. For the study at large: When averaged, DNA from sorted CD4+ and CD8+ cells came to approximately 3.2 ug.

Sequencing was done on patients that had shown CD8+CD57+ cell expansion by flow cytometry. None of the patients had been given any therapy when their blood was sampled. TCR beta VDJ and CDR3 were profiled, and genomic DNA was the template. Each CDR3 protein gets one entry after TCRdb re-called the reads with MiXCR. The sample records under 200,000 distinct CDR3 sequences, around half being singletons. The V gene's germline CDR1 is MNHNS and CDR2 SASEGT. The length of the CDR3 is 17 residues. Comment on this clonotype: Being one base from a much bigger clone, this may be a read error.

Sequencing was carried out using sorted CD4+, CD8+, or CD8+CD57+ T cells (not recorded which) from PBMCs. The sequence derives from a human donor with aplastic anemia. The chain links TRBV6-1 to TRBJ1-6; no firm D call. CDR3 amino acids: CASTPKLGTKKDSPPHF. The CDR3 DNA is TGTGCCAGCACCCCAAAGTTGGGAACCAAGAAAGATTCACCCCCCCACTTT.